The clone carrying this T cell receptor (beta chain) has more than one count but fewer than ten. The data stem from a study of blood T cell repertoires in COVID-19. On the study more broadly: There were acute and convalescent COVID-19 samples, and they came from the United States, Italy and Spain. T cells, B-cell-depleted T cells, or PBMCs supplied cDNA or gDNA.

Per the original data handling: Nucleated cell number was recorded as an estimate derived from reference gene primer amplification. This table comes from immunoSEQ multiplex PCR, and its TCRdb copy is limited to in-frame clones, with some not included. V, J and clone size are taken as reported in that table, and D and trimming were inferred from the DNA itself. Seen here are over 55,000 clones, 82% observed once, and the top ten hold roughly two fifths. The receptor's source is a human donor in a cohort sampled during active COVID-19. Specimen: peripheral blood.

CDR3 sequence reads: CASSLTGSYNEQFF. As DNA, the CDR3 is TGTGCCAGCAGCTTGACGGGCTCCTACAATGAGCAGTTCTTC. This chain links TRBV5-4 with TRBJ2-1; D unresolved. Trimming took off 1 base at V and 0 bases at J, with 5 bases between the two ends. Germline V gene data show CDR1 as SGHNT and CDR2 as YYREEE (reference sequence). This CDR3 region has 14 residues.